This TCR beta chain was recovered during a study of blood T cell repertoires in COVID-19. TCRdb's table, derived via immunoSEQ multiplex PCR, lists solely in-frame clones and lacks some. Of about 240,000 clones detected, 87% appear once; the ten largest clones hold roughly 7%. The receptor comes from a man between 60 and 75 years old who had recovered from COVID-19. The sample taken for sequencing was peripheral blood.

The CDR3 loop reads CASSRTGRNYGYTF. The CDR3 nucleotides are TGTGCCAGCAGTAGGACAGGGAGGAACTATGGCTACACCTTC. The chain uses TRBV6-5 and TRBJ1-2, with 8 bases matching TRBD1. CDR3 size: 14 residues. The trim removed 5 bases at V and 2 bases at J, leaving 4 bases unmatched. Per germline, CDR1 MNHEY and CDR2 SVGAGI.